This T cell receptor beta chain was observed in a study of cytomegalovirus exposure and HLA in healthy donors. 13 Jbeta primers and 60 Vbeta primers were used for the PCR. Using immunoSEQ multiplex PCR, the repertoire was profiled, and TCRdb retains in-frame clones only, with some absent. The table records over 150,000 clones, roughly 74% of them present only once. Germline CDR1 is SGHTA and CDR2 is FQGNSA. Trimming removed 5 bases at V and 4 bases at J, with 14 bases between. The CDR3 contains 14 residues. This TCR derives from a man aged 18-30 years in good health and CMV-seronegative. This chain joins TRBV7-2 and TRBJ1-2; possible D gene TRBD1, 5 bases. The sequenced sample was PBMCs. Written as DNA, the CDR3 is TGTGCCAGCAGCGCGAACAGGATCGCCTATGGCTACACCTTC. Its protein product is CASSANRIAYGYTF.